The rows below give T cell receptor beta chains drawn from one sample of a study of T cell responses to AZD1222 COVID-19 vaccine. This table comes from immunoSEQ multiplex PCR, and its TCRdb copy is limited to in-frame clones, with some not included. The sample shows 50,000 to 60,000 clones, 88% of them seen only once. Sequenced material: peripheral blood, taken on day 0 of AZD1222 vaccination. Receptors were obtained from an adult in good health. The CDR3 runs from the conserved cysteine through the conserved F or W. A D gene is named only where the DNA matches it firmly. Only some rows state a clone size, as once, few, many or a class for expanded clones.

j_call,v_call,cdr3_length,clone_size,d_call,cdr3_nt,cdr3_aa
TRBJ2-1,TRBV2,16,NA,TRBD2,TGTGCCAGCAGTGGGAGACTAGCGGGTGTTATCGATGAGCAGTTCTTC,CASSGRLAGVIDEQFF
TRBJ1-1,TRBV19,15,NA,NA,TGTGCCAGTAGTTTAGCAGCCTTCATGAACACTGAAGCTTTCTTT,CASSLAAFMNTEAFF
TRBJ2-3,TRBV7-2,16,once,TRBD2,TGTGCCAGCAGCTTAAATCAGCGGGAGGTCCCGGATACGCAGTATTTT,CASSLNQREVPDTQYF
TRBJ1-6,TRBV2,14,NA,NA,TGTGCCAGCAGGGCAGGGGTTAATAATTCACCCCTCCACTTT,CASRAGVNNSPLHF
TRBJ1-3,TRBV6-6,13,NA,NA,TGTGCCAGCAGTGACTACTCTGGAAACACCATATATTTT,CASSDYSGNTIYF
TRBJ1-2,TRBV5-1,12,NA,TRBD1,TGCGCCAGCAGCTCGCCGGGACAGGCTCACACCTTC,CASSSPGQAHTF
TRBJ2-7,TRBV7-8,18,NA,NA,TGTGCCAGCAGCTTAGGTCAGGGAGCGGATACGGGCTCCTACGAGCAGTACTTC,CASSLGQGADTGSYEQYF
TRBJ2-2,TRBV2,13,NA,NA,TGTGCCAGCAGTCGTACCCTAAACGGGGAGCTGTTTTTT,CASSRTLNGELFF
TRBJ1-5,TRBV7-9,15,once,NA,TGTGCCAGCAGCCTAGGCGGGGGCAGACATCAGCCCCAGCATTTT,CASSLGGGRHQPQHF
TRBJ1-3,TRBV5-1,14,NA,NA,TGCGCCAGCAGCCCGGGGGGCTCTGGAAACACCATATATTTT,CASSPGGSGNTIYF
TRBJ1-1,TRBV30,13,NA,NA,TGTGCCGTAGCCTGGGCCGGTATTTCTGAAGCTTTCTTT,CAVAWAGISEAFF
TRBJ2-7,TRBV15,16,NA,NA,TGTGCCACCAGCAGAGATCCAGCGGCAAGCTCCTACGAGCAGTACTTC,CATSRDPAASSYEQYF
TRBJ1-5,TRBV18,14,NA,NA,TGTGCCAGCCAGGCGACGGGGGGCAATCAGCCCCAGCATTTT,CASQATGGNQPQHF
TRBJ1-1,TRBV3-1/TRBV3-2,13,NA,NA,TGTGCCAGCAGCCCACCTGGGGACACTGAAGCTTTCTTT,CASSPPGDTEAFF
TRBJ1-2,TRBV29-1,12,few,TRBD1,TGCAGCGTGGGACGGGACAGGGATGGCTACACCTTC,CSVGRDRDGYTF
TRBJ2-3,TRBV27,17,NA,NA,TGTGCCAGCAGTTTATTTGGGCAGCGCGGGGTCACAGATACGCAGTATTTT,CASSLFGQRGVTDTQYF
TRBJ2-7,TRBV6-5,14,NA,NA,TGTGCCAGCGCTCGGAGGGGGTTTAAAAAGTCGCAGTACTTC,CASARRGFKKSQYF
TRBJ2-1,TRBV5-1,16,NA,TRBD1,TGCGCCAGCAGCTCCGGGACAGGGGGTCCCTACAATGAGCAGTTCTTC,CASSSGTGGPYNEQFF
TRBJ2-3,TRBV7-2,14,NA,NA,TGTGCCAGCAGCTTAGGAGGAACCATAGATACGCAGTATTTT,CASSLGGTIDTQYF
TRBJ2-5,TRBV5-5,16,NA,TRBD2,TGTGCCAGCAGCCCGATAGCGGGAGTAAGGGGAGAGACCCAGTACTTC,CASSPIAGVRGETQYF
TRBJ2-7,TRBV5-1,12,few,NA,TGCGCCAGCGGCCAGTATGGGTACGAGCAGTACTTC,CASGQYGYEQYF
TRBJ2-2,TRBV6-5,15,NA,TRBD1,TGTGCCAGCAGTTACCTCAGAAGGGGGCCCGGGGAGCTGTTTTTT,CASSYLRRGPGELFF
TRBJ2-7,TRBV27,15,NA,TRBD2,TGTGCCAGCAGTCCCCTACTTGCGGGGAGGGACGAGCAGTACTTC,CASSPLLAGRDEQYF
TRBJ1-2,TRBV18,14,NA,NA,TGTGCCAGCTCACCCGATGCGGCTAACTATGGCTACACCTTC,CASSPDAANYGYTF
TRBJ2-5,TRBV5-4,13,NA,TRBD2,TGTGCCAGCAGCTGGGGGGGGAGGGAGACCCAGTACTTC,CASSWGGRETQYF
TRBJ1-1,TRBV6-1,15,NA,NA,TGTGCCAGCAGTGAACAACAGGGAATACGGACTGAAGCTTTCTTT,CASSEQQGIRTEAFF
TRBJ1-3,TRBV4-2,13,once,NA,TGTGCCAGCAGCCAAGGTCCAGGAAACACCATATATTTT,CASSQGPGNTIYF
TRBJ2-7,TRBV19,16,NA,TRBD2,TGTGCCAGTAGTAGAGGACTAGCCACAACCTTCTACGAGCAGTACTTC,CASSRGLATTFYEQYF
TRBJ2-7,TRBV27,14,once,TRBD1,TGTGCCAGCCGGCCCCCCAGGGGGTTCGGCGAGCAGTACTTC,CASRPPRGFGEQYF
TRBJ1-1,TRBV30,14,NA,NA,TGTGCCTGGAGCCCCGGGGCCCTGAACACTGAAGCTTTCTTT,CAWSPGALNTEAFF
TRBJ2-7,TRBV23-1,13,once,NA,TGCGCCGGATCCAGGGACGCGTCCTACGAGCAGTACTTC,CAGSRDASYEQYF
TRBJ1-3,TRBV7-6,16,NA,NA,TGTGCCAGCAGCTCCGCCGGGTGGGGGTCTGGAAACACCATATATTTT,CASSSAGWGSGNTIYF
TRBJ2-1,TRBV20-1,14,NA,TRBD2,TGCAGTGCTAGTACTAGCGGGAGTGGCGTTGAGCAGTTCTTC,CSASTSGSGVEQFF
TRBJ1-4,TRBV11-3,16,few,NA,TGTGCCAGCAGCTTGTGGTCTCCCGCAACTAATGAAAAACTGTTTTTT,CASSLWSPATNEKLFF
TRBJ2-3,TRBV9,14,few,TRBD2,TGTGCCAGCAGCGCGGGGGGAGGCCCAGATACGCAGTATTTT,CASSAGGGPDTQYF
TRBJ2-1,TRBV27,15,NA,TRBD1,TGTGCCAGCAGTCTCGACAGGGGGCCACGGAATGAGCAGTTCTTC,CASSLDRGPRNEQFF
TRBJ2-2,TRBV30,14,NA,NA,TGTGCCTGGGGGGGGAGTCGGAACACCGGGGAGCTGTTTTTT,CAWGGSRNTGELFF
TRBJ2-1,TRBV19,15,NA,NA,TGTGCCAGTAGTATAGGGGGAACTGGGTACAATGAGCAGTTCTTC,CASSIGGTGYNEQFF
TRBJ2-7,TRBV11-2,15,NA,TRBD2,TGTGCCAGCAGCCATGGGACTAGCGGAACCTACGAGCAGTACTTC,CASSHGTSGTYEQYF
TRBJ2-1,TRBV11-2,13,NA,NA,TGTGCCAGCAGCTTAGGGGCCTACCCCGAGCAGTTCTTC,CASSLGAYPEQFF
TRBJ1-2,TRBV27,19,once,TRBD1,TGTGCCAGCACCTCGTTGGTCGCAAACTTTAGACAGGGCCACTATGGCTACACCTTC,CASTSLVANFRQGHYGYTF
TRBJ1-6,TRBV7-8,15,NA,TRBD1,TGTGCCAGCTCACCGGGACAGGGGTATAATTCACCCCTCCACTTT,CASSPGQGYNSPLHF
TRBJ2-1,TRBV5-4,15,NA,NA,TGTGCCAGCAGCTCCCTCGGGACGGGGAACAATGAGCAGTTCTTC,CASSSLGTGNNEQFF
TRBJ1-2,TRBV3-1/TRBV3-2,16,few,NA,TGTGCCAGCAGCCAAGGTCCTGCTCCAGGGGTTGGTGGCTACACCTTC,CASSQGPAPGVGGYTF
TRBJ2-3,TRBV6-5,13,once,NA,TGTGCCAGCAGTTCCACCGGCCCAGATACGCAGTATTTT,CASSSTGPDTQYF
TRBJ2-7,TRBV10-3,13,NA,NA,TGTGCCATCAGTGAGTCTAGCGCCTACGAGCAGTACTTC,CAISESSAYEQYF